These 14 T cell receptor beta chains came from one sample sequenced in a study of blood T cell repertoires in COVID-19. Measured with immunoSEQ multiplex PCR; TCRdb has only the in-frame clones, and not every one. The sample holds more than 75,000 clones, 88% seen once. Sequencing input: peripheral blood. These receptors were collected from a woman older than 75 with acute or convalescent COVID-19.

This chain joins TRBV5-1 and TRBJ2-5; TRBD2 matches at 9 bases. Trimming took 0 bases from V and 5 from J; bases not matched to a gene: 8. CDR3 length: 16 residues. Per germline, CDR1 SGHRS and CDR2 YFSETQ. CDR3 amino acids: CASSLASSGILETQYF. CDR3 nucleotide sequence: TGCGCCAGCAGCTTGGCGTCTAGCGGGATTTTGGAGACCCAGTACTTC.

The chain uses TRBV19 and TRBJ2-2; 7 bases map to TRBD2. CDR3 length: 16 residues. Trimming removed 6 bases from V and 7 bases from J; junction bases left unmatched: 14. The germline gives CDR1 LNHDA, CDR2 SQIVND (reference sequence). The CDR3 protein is CASSLTTTAGVGELFF. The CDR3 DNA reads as TGTGCCAGTAGCCTTACGACAACCGCGGGAGTCGGGGAGCTGTTTTTT.

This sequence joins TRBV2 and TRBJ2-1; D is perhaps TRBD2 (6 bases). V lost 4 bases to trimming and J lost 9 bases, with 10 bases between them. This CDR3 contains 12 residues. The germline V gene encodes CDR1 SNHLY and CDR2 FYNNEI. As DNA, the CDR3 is TGTGCCAGCAGTGTTCGGGAGTCTGAGCAGTTCTTC. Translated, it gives CASSVRESEQFF.

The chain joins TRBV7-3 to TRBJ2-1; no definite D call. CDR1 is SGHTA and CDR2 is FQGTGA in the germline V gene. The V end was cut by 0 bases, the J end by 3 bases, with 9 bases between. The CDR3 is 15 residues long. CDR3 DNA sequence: TGTGCCAGCAGCTTAACGTCAGACAACTACAATGAGCAGTTCTTC. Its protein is CASSLTSDNYNEQFF.

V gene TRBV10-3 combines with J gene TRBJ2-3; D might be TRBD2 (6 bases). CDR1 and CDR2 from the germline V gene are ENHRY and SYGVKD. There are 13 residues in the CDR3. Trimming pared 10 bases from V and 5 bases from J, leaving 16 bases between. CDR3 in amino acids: CATGPRRGDTQYF. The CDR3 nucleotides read TGTGCCACCGGCCCGCGGAGGGGAGATACGCAGTATTTT.

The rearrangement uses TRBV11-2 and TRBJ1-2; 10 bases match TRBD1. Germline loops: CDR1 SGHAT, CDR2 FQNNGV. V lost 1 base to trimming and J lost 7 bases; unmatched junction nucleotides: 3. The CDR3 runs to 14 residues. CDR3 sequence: CASSLGQGALGYTF. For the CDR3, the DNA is TGTGCCAGCAGCTTAGGACAGGGGGCGCTTGGCTACACCTTC.

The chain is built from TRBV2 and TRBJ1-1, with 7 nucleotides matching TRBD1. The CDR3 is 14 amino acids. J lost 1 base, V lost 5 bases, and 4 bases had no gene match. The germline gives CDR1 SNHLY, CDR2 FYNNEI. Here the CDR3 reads CASSSGQENTEAFF. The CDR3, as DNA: TGTGCCAGCAGTAGCGGACAGGAGAACACTGAAGCTTTCTTT.

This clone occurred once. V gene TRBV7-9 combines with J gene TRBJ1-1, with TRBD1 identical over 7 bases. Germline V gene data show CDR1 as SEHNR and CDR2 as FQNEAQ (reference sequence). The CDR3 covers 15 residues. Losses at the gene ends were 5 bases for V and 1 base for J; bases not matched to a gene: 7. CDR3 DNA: TGTGCCAGCAGCCCTCGACAGGGAGAGAACACTGAAGCTTTCTTT. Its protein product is CASSPRQGENTEAFF.

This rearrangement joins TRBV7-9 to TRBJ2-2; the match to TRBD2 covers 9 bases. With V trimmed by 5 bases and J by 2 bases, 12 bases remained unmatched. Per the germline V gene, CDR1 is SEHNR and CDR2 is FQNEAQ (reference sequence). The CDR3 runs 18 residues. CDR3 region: CASSPSRASGINTGELFF. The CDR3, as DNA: TGTGCCAGCAGCCCCTCCCGAGCTAGCGGGATAAACACCGGGGAGCTGTTTTTT.

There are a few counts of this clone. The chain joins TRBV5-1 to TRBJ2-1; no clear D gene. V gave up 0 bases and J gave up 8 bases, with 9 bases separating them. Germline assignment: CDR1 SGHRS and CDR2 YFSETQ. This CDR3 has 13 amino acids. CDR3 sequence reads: CASSLGAPDEQFF. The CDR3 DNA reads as TGCGCCAGCAGCTTGGGGGCTCCCGATGAGCAGTTCTTC.

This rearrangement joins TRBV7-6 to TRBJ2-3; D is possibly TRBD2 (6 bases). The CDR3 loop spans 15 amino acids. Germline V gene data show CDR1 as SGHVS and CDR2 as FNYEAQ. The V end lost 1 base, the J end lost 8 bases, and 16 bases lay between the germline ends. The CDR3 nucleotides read TGTGCCAGCAGCTTAGGAGGGACGCCCGGGGGTACGCAGTATTTT. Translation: CASSLGGTPGGTQYF.

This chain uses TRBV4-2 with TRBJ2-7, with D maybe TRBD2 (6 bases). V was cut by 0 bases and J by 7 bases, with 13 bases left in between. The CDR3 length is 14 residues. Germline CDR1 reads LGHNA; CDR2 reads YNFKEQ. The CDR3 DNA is TGTGCCAGCAGCCAAGATGCGGGGCCAAGGGAGCAGTACTTC. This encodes CASSQDAGPREQYF.

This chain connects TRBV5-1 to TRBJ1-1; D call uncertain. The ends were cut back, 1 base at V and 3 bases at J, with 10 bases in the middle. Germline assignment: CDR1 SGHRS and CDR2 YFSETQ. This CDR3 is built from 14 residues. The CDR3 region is CASSLSPPDTEAFF. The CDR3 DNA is TGCGCCAGCAGCTTGAGTCCACCGGACACTGAAGCTTTCTTT.

Here the CDR3 reads CASSHRGSGANVLTF. The CDR3 bases are TGTGCCAGCAGCCACAGGGGCTCTGGGGCCAACGTCCTGACTTTC. The chain couples TRBV6-5 to TRBJ2-6; 7 nucleotides line up with TRBD1. This CDR3 comprises 15 residues. Germline CDR1 MNHEY, CDR2 SVGAGI. V lost 6 bases and J lost 0; bases outside the gene matches: 2.